This passage covers 3 T cell receptor beta chains from one sample sequenced in a study of T-cell reconstitution after alpha-beta-depleted transplantation in children (TCRdb year 2016). Library generation was performed with PCR. The sequencer was an Illumina HiSeq 2500. TCR library preparation used molecular barcoding, with unique molecular identifiers applied to normalize quantification of the TCRbeta repertoire. The public reads were quality trimmed at Q25 with fastp and then assembled into clones with MiXCR by TCRdb, keeping productive beta chains. Every CDR3 protein is listed once, alongside the most common genes and DNA of its rows. This sample comprises about 610,000 distinct CDR3 sequences, about 11% of them detected only once. About 4.3% of the sample lies in the top ten. Specimen: PBMCs from the stem cell graft donor, collected from the stem cell graft. Receptor source: a human donor who donated a stem cell graft to a child with acute myeloid leukemia.

This clonotype was counted only a few times. This chain uses TRBV20-1 with TRBJ1-5; 9 bases line up with TRBD1. This CDR3 region has 17 residues. Trimming cost V 0 bases and J 1 base; bases outside gene matches: 7. The germline V gene encodes CDR1 DFQATT and CDR2 SNEGSKA (reference sequence). CDR3 amino acids: CSARDSGQGISNQPQHF. The CDR3 coding sequence is TGCAGTGCTAGAGACTCGGGACAGGGAATCAGCAATCAGCCCCAGCATTTT.

The gene calls are TRBV5-1 and TRBJ2-2; 8 bases align to TRBD2. The V gene's germline CDR1 is SGHRS and CDR2 YFSETQ. The CDR3 runs 16 residues. V shed 5 bases, J shed 0 bases, and the junction held 6 bases outside the gene matches. CDR3 DNA sequence: TGCGCCAGCAGGAGCGGGGGCCAGTCGAACACCGGGGAGCTGTTTTTT. Translated, it gives CASRSGGQSNTGELFF.

The CDR3 DNA reads TGTGCCACCCAGAGCTTCCCAGCGGGGATCTACAATGAGCAGTTCTTC. It specifies CATQSFPAGIYNEQFF. The gene calls are TRBV6-1 and TRBJ2-1; 7 bases agree with TRBD2. CDR3 length: 16 amino acids. Germline loops: CDR1 MNHNS, CDR2 SASEGT. V trimming: 10 bases; J trimming: 3 bases; junction bases outside the gene matches: 15.